This T cell receptor (beta chain) was sequenced in a study of blood T cell repertoires in COVID-19. Study context: There were acute and convalescent COVID-19 samples, and they came from the United States, Italy and Spain. Nucleic acid was either cDNA or gDNA, and it came from T cells, B-cell-depleted T cells, or PBMCs.

Authors' processing steps: Reference gene primer amplification in the assay estimated nucleated cell counts. The repertoire was sequenced with immunoSEQ multiplex PCR; TCRdb's copy has only in-frame clones and lacks some. That table furnishes V, J and clone size, whereas the DNA furnished D and trimming. The table records 200,000 to 250,000 clones, less than 85% of them present only once. Germline loops: CDR1 LGHDT, CDR2 YNNKEL (reference sequence). CDR3 length: 12 amino acids. The V end was cut by 0 bases, the J end by 3 bases, with 2 bases between. The TCR comes from a woman between 70 and 85 years old with acute or convalescent COVID-19. This rearrangement joins TRBV3-1 (or the pseudogene TRBV3-2) to TRBJ2-5; D is unresolved. Specimen: peripheral blood. This CDR3 reads CASSQDKETQYF. CDR3 in DNA: TGTGCCAGCAGCCAAGATAAAGAGACCCAGTACTTC.